The sample holds many counts of the clone carrying this T cell receptor beta chain. Its cognate antigen is unknown. The sample originates from a study of response to subunit inactivated influenza vaccine. One entry per CDR3 protein results from TCRdb running MiXCR on the RT-PCR reads. Of roughly 170,000 distinct CDR3 sequences listed, about a tenth are singletons. The ends lost 1 base at V and 2 bases at J; junction bases unmatched: 22. The CDR3 consists of 23 residues. General study results and limits: Authors suggested each seasonal flu vaccination may recruit only limited numbers of new T cells.

The origin of this receptor is a man in his fifties or sixties who received an inactivated influenza vaccine. The chain links TRBV12-3 or TRBV12-4 to TRBJ2-2; TRBD1 agrees at 10 bases. This sample comprised non-naive T cells sorted from PBMCs, obtained on the day of vaccination. CDR3 sequence: CASSLETVWDRGPGKLNTGELFF. For the CDR3, the DNA is TGTGCCAGCAGTTTAGAGACCGTTTGGGACAGGGGACCCGGTAAACTTAACACCGGGGAGCTGTTTTTT.